One and the same sample provided the 23 T cell receptor beta chains below, sequenced in a study of identical twins (dated by TCRdb to about 2016). Library prep was done by 5' RACE. The run used an Illumina HiSeq 2000. TCRdb itself trimmed the public reads at Q25 with fastp, ran MiXCR and retained productive beta chains. Every CDR3 protein is listed once, alongside the most common genes and DNA of its rows. The sample profile shows 150,000 or so distinct CDR3 sequences; 3% to 4% of them were found once. The biggest ten clones account for around 8.1% of the sample. Sequencing was performed on memory T cells sorted from blood. The sample's cell subset or site label, in plain terms: CD45RO+ enriched T cells. These TCRs come from a man younger than 35 in good health.

This clonotype was counted many times. The CDR3 DNA reads as TGCAGTGCGAGAATAGCGGGAGGTTACGAGCAGTACGTC. Translated, it gives CSARIAGGYEQYV. The chain carries TRBV20-1 and TRBJ2-7; 10 nucleotides agree with TRBD2. The CDR3 has 13 residues. CDR1 DFQATT and CDR2 SNEGSKA come from the germline V gene (reference sequence). The V segment lost 6 bases and the J segment 4 bases; nucleotides outside the gene matches: 6.

The sample holds many counts of this clonotype. The chain links TRBV5-1 to TRBJ2-5, with TRBD2 matching over 7 bases. The CDR3 contains 13 residues. CDR1 is SGHRS, CDR2 YFSETQ, per germline. Germline trimming cut 4 bases from V and 5 bases from J; bases unmatched to any gene: 5. The CDR3 DNA reads as TGCGCCAGCAGCGGGGGGGGTGAGGAGACCCAGTACTTC. Its protein is CASSGGGEETQYF. Full variable domain (missing parts from reference TRBV5-1 and TRBJ2-5): KAGVTQTPRYLIKTRGQQVTLSCSPISGHRSVSWYQQTPGQGLQFLFEYFSETQRNKGNFPGRFSGRQFSNSRSEMNVSTLELGDSALYLCASSGGGEETQYFGPGTRLLVL.

This clonotype has at least ten counts. The chain is built from TRBV9 and TRBJ2-1; 7 positions agree with TRBD1. Losses at the gene ends were 4 bases for V and 5 bases for J; bases not matched to a gene: 12. This CDR3 is built from 16 residues. Germline-derived CDR1 and CDR2 are SGDLS and YYNGEE. The CDR3 here is CASSPGSRDRDNEQFF. As DNA, the CDR3 is TGTGCCAGCAGCCCCGGGTCTAGGGACAGAGACAATGAGCAGTTCTTC.

This clonotype was seen many times. The chain is built from TRBV27 and TRBJ2-5; TRBD2 aligns across 8 bases. The V segment lost 10 bases and the J segment 7 bases; nucleotides outside the gene matches: 5. The CDR3 has 11 residues. Germline V gives CDR1 MNHEY, CDR2 SMNVEV (reference sequence). CDR3 loop: CATSGGGTQYF. The DNA for the CDR3 is TGTGCCACCTCGGGAGGGGGGACCCAGTACTTC.

This clonotype was counted ten times or more. The chain carries TRBV20-1 and TRBJ2-5, with 9 positions matching TRBD1. The germline V gene encodes CDR1 DFQATT and CDR2 SNEGSKA (reference sequence). There are 14 residues in the CDR3. After removal of 5 bases from V and 4 bases from J, the junction contained 8 bases not matched to a gene. The CDR3 loop reads CSAPGQGRTETQYF. CDR3 nucleotide sequence: TGCAGTGCTCCGGGACAGGGAAGGACAGAGACCCAGTACTTC.

This clonotype has ten or more counts. The chain links TRBV12-3 or TRBV12-4 to TRBJ2-2; D is ambiguous. Trimming pared 4 bases from V and 2 bases from J, leaving 11 bases between. The CDR3 is 15 amino acids. In DNA form, the CDR3 reads TGTGCCAGCAGTTCGCTCGGGCTCAACACCGGGGAGCTGTTTTTT. It codes for CASSSLGLNTGELFF.

In this sample, this clonotype turned up many times. The CDR3, as DNA: TGTGCCAGCACTTCAGGGGCCACTGAAGCTTTCTTT. The encoded protein is CASTSGATEAFF. The chain couples TRBV12-3 or TRBV12-4 to TRBJ1-1, with TRBD1 as a possible D gene (6 bases). The CDR3 totals 12 residues. Trimming left V 7 bases short and J 4 bases short, with 10 bases between.

This clonotype occurred once. This chain connects TRBV6-1 to TRBJ1-2, with a weak D call TRBD1 (5 bases). Looked up from germline, CDR1 is MNHNS and CDR2 is SASEGT. CDR3 length: 14 residues. The germline V and J ends were trimmed by 7 bases and 3 bases, with 15 bases remaining between them. The CDR3: CASTETVGHYGYTF. CDR3 sequence (DNA): TGTGCCAGCACTGAGACAGTGGGTCACTATGGCTACACCTTC.

This clonotype was detected ten times or more. V gene TRBV10-3 combines with J gene TRBJ2-2; D is undetermined. Germline CDR1 and CDR2: ENHRY and SYGVKD. There are 16 residues in the CDR3. The V end was cut by 6 bases, the J end by 1 base, with 15 bases between. CDR3 sequence: CAISHLTEMNTGELFF. The CDR3 region has the DNA TGTGCCATCAGCCATCTGACGGAAATGAACACCGGGGAGCTGTTTTTT.

This clonotype appeared many times. The chain carries TRBV5-1 and TRBJ2-3, with D possibly matching TRBD1 (6 bases). Trimming pared 6 bases from V and 2 bases from J, leaving 13 bases between. Germline loops: CDR1 SGHRS, CDR2 YFSETQ. The CDR3 sequence is 14 residues long. The CDR3 sequence: CASNPGHATDTQYF. In DNA, the CDR3 is TGCGCCAGCAACCCGGGACATGCCACAGATACGCAGTATTTT. Drawing the rest from reference TRBV5-1 and TRBJ2-3, the complete variable domain is KAGVTQTPRYLIKTRGQQVTLSCSPISGHRSVSWYQQTPGQGLQFLFEYFSETQRNKGNFPGRFSGRQFSNSRSEMNVSTLELGDSALYLCASNPGHATDTQYFGPGTRLTVL.

This clonotype appeared many times. The J gene is TRBJ2-1, the V gene TRBV7-8, with TRBD2 matching over 9 bases. CDR1 and CDR2 (germline): SGHVS, FQNEAQ. The CDR3 loop spans 16 amino acids. After removal of 5 bases from V and 2 bases from J, the junction contained 7 bases not matched to a gene. For the CDR3, the DNA is TGTGCCAGCAGCGATAGTGGCGGGAGGGCCTACAATGAGCAGTTCTTC. Its protein product is CASSDSGGRAYNEQFF.

This clonotype was picked up many times. This chain links TRBV6-4 with TRBJ2-2, with D tentatively TRBD1 (5 bases). Germline V gives CDR1 MRHNA, CDR2 SNTAGT. Between the trimmed V and J ends, which lost 0 bases and 1 base, there was a span of 9 bases. This CDR3 spans 16 amino acids. The CDR3 sequence: CASSDSAQGNTGELFF. The DNA of the CDR3 is TGTGCCAGCAGTGACTCAGCGCAGGGGAACACCGGGGAGCTGTTTTTT.

This clonotype was recorded at least ten times. This chain uses TRBV5-6 with TRBJ2-5; 7 bases agree with TRBD1. The CDR3 loop spans 13 amino acids. V lost 3 bases, J lost 6 bases, and 5 bases stayed unmatched. The germline V gene has CDR1 SGHDT and CDR2 YYEEEE. The CDR3 region is CASSWGTEKTQYF. The CDR3 region has the DNA TGTGCCAGCAGCTGGGGGACAGAAAAGACCCAGTACTTC.

This clonotype has at least ten counts. The V and J genes are TRBV7-9 and TRBJ2-1; no firm D call. This CDR3 is built from 12 residues. CDR1 is SEHNR and CDR2 is FQNEAQ in the germline V gene (reference sequence). Trimming pared 8 bases from V and 5 bases from J, leaving 10 bases between. This chain's CDR3 is CASSTPNNEQFF. In nucleotides, the CDR3 is TGTGCCAGCTCAACCCCGAACAATGAGCAGTTCTTC.

This clonotype occurred many times. The rearrangement uses TRBV7-8 and TRBJ2-7, with D perhaps TRBD1 (6 bases). This CDR3 is built from 16 residues. Trimming pared 9 bases from V and 3 bases from J, leaving 24 bases between. Per the germline V gene, CDR1 is SGHVS and CDR2 is FQNEAQ. Here the CDR3 reads CARLGRDTNLHYEQYV. In DNA form, the CDR3 reads TGTGCCAGGCTAGGACGGGACACCAACCTCCACTACGAGCAGTACGTC.

Only a few counts were recorded for this clonotype. A read error may explain this, as a much larger clone is one base away. Lacking the conserved final phenylalanine or tryptophan, this CDR3 likely reflects a read error. The DNA is left out, because the CDR3 cannot be placed on it with certainty; the CDR3 is given as TCRdb lists it. The rearrangement uses TRBV10-3 and TRBJ2-7; TRBD1 is the table's D call, not checked against the DNA. Including both end residues, the CDR3 is 12 amino acids long. In germline, CDR1 is ENHRY, CDR2 SYGVKD. The chain's CDR3 is CAISPGQGGVIS.

The table lists this clonotype with many counts. This chain joins TRBV5-1 and TRBJ2-7; tentative D call: TRBD2 (5 bases). With 4 bases removed from V and 7 bases from J, the gap between germline ends came to 24 bases. This CDR3 spans 16 amino acids. The germline V gene has CDR1 SGHRS and CDR2 YFSETQ. The CDR3 DNA is TGCGCCAGCAGCGAAGGACCCGGAGGAGGTTTGGGTGAGCAGTACTTC. As protein: CASSEGPGGGLGEQYF.

This clonotype was counted many times. V usage is TRBV3-1 and J usage is TRBJ1-2; no firm D call. Germline CDR1 LGHDT, CDR2 YNNKEL (reference sequence). This CDR3 has 17 residues. V lost 1 base to trimming and J lost 7 bases, with 22 bases between them. This CDR3 reads CASSQGNLQYTYSGYTF. The CDR3 nucleotides are TGTGCCAGCAGCCAAGGGAACCTACAGTACACCTACTCTGGCTACACCTTC.

This clonotype was seen repeatedly, ten times or more. The V gene is TRBV7-9, the J gene TRBJ2-6; D is ambiguous. CDR1 is SEHNR, CDR2 FQNEAQ, per germline (reference sequence). V shed 5 bases and J shed 0 bases, with 5 bases lying between them. The CDR3 runs to 14 residues. The CDR3 reads CASSPFSGANVLTF. In DNA form, the CDR3 reads TGTGCCAGCAGCCCGTTCTCTGGGGCCAACGTCCTGACTTTC.

This clonotype has ten or more counts. This chain joins TRBV12-3 or TRBV12-4 and TRBJ2-1; D is unresolved. CDR3 length: 17 amino acids. Trimming left V 7 bases short and J 5 bases short, with 24 bases between. The CDR3 sequence: CASNLRGLGPAHNEQFF. For the CDR3, the DNA is TGTGCCAGCAACCTTAGAGGTTTAGGGCCCGCTCACAATGAGCAGTTCTTC.

Many counts were recorded for this clonotype. The chain joins TRBV6-2 or TRBV6-3 to TRBJ2-1; D not resolved. Trimming took 6 bases from V and 3 from J, leaving 18 bases between them. This CDR3 comprises 16 residues. Germline V gives CDR1 MNHEY, CDR2 SVGEGT. CDR3 DNA sequence: TGTGCCAGCAGCCGATTGTCGACGAAGGTCTACAATGAGCAGTTCTTC. Its protein product is CASSRLSTKVYNEQFF.

The table lists this clonotype with many counts. The rearrangement links TRBV5-6 to TRBJ2-1, with 9 bases lining up with TRBD1. The CDR3 totals 15 residues. Losses at the gene ends were 4 bases for V and 1 base for J; bases not matched to a gene: 3. CDR1 and CDR2 from the germline V gene are SGHDT and YYEEEE. CDR3: CASSTGGASYNEQFF. CDR3 nucleotides: TGTGCCAGCAGCACAGGGGGCGCTTCCTACAATGAGCAGTTCTTC.

This clonotype was observed at least ten times. The CDR3: CASTNTGELFF. The DNA of the CDR3 is TGTGCCAGCACCAACACCGGGGAGCTGTTTTTT. The chain is built from TRBV11-3 and TRBJ2-2; D gene uncertain. Germline loops: CDR1 SGHNT, CDR2 YENEEA. The length of the CDR3 is 11 residues. V was clipped by 7 bases and J by 2 bases, with 2 bases between them.